These 14 T cell receptor beta chains were all obtained from the same sample, sequenced in a study of OX40 agonist ivuxolimab in advanced cancers. Clones were read by immunoSEQ multiplex PCR, and TCRdb kept only the in-frame ones, dropping some. The sample shows fewer than 60,000 clones, approximately 82% of them seen only once. Source: CD4+ or CD8+ T cells sorted from blood, taken in a trial of the OX40 agonist ivuxolimab. The receptors here all came from an adult with an advanced solid tumor such as melanoma, head and neck, liver or kidney cancer.

V and J are TRBV29-1 and TRBJ1-1, with D possibly matching TRBD1 (5 bases). This CDR3 region has 14 residues. The germline gives CDR1 SQVTM, CDR2 ANQGSEA. Trimming pared 3 bases from V and 8 bases from J, leaving 19 bases between. The CDR3 nucleotides read TGCAGCGTTGACGGGCCTGGTAGGGGTTCAGAAGCTTTCTTT. This encodes CSVDGPGRGSEAFF.

This chain joins TRBV27 and TRBJ2-2, with 8 bases matching TRBD2. V was clipped by 2 bases and J by 6 bases; unmatched bases: 8. Per the germline V gene, CDR1 is MNHEY and CDR2 is SMNVEV (reference sequence). The length of the CDR3 is 16 residues. The CDR3 is CASSLRGSGVAGELFF. The CDR3 DNA sequence: TGTGCCAGCAGTTTACGGGGTAGCGGGGTGGCCGGGGAGCTGTTTTTT.

This clone was seen just once. J is TRBJ2-1 and V is TRBV7-2; D is ambiguous. This CDR3 has 14 amino acids. The germline V and J ends were trimmed by 4 bases and 7 bases, with 14 bases remaining between them. Germline loops: CDR1 SGHTA, CDR2 FQGNSA. This CDR3 reads CASSSRQRLNEQFF. The CDR3 nucleotides are TGTGCCAGCAGCTCCCGCCAACGGCTGAATGAGCAGTTCTTC. Complete variable domain (other parts from reference TRBV7-2 and TRBJ2-1): GAGVSQSPSNKVTEKGKDVELRCDPISGHTALYWYRQSLGQGLEFLIYFQGNSAPDKSGLPSDRFSAERTGGSVSTLTIQRTQQEDSAVYLCASSSRQRLNEQFFGPGTRLTVL.

This clone was recorded once. The gene calls are TRBV6-6 and TRBJ1-5; D ambiguous. From germline, CDR1 is MNHNY and CDR2 SVGAGI (reference sequence). Trimming removed 2 bases from V and 0 bases from J, with 8 bases in between. The CDR3 sequence is 15 residues long. The DNA for the CDR3 is TGTGCCAGCAGTTACCAACAGAGTAGCAATCAGCCCCAGCATTTT. Translation gives CASSYQQSSNQPQHF.

V usage is TRBV28 and J usage is TRBJ1-2, with 7 bases identical to TRBD1. The CDR3 length is 15 residues. Germline CDR1 MDHEN, CDR2 SYDVKM. Trimming removed 2 bases from V and 8 bases from J; junction bases left unmatched: 11. This CDR3 reads CASSLGNDRARGYTF. DNA for the CDR3: TGTGCCAGCAGTTTAGGCAATGACAGGGCGAGGGGCTACACCTTC.

The V call is TRBV19, the J call TRBJ1-2; TRBD1 is a possible D gene (5 bases). CDR1 and CDR2 from the germline V gene are LNHDA and SQIVND (reference sequence). V lost 2 bases, J lost 7 bases, and 23 bases lay in between. CDR3 size: 17 residues. CDR3 DNA: TGTGCCAGTAGTATAAACCCCCGGGGCGCGGGAGTTGTTGGCTACACCTTC. Translated, it gives CASSINPRGAGVVGYTF.

This rearrangement joins TRBV5-8 to TRBJ2-5; tentatively, D is TRBD1 (6 bases). The CDR3 totals 15 residues. Germline lookup yields CDR1 SGHTS and CDR2 YDEGEE. With 4 bases removed from V and 0 bases from J, the gap between germline ends came to 13 bases. CDR3 region: CASSPKGHDQETQYF. CDR3 in DNA: TGTGCCAGCAGCCCAAAGGGACATGACCAAGAGACCCAGTACTTC.

The chain is built from TRBV7-2 and TRBJ2-5, with TRBD1 as a possible D gene (6 bases). The CDR3 is made up of 15 amino acids. V was cut by 7 bases and J by 4 bases, with 19 bases left in between. The germline V gene encodes CDR1 SGHTA and CDR2 FQGNSA. Here the CDR3 DNA reads TGTGCCAGCACCCTCAGGGCAGGGGACGTAGAGACCCAGTACTTC. The encoded protein is CASTLRAGDVETQYF.

The chain has TRBV30 and TRBJ1-6; D gene unclear. Trimming cost V 1 base and J 7 bases, with 11 bases left between them. The CDR3 length is 14 residues. Per germline, CDR1 GTSNPN and CDR2 SVGIG (reference sequence). The CDR3 DNA reads TGTGCCTGGAGTGCCGGGCAGCAGAATTCACCCCTCCACTTT. Its protein product is CAWSAGQQNSPLHF.

The rearrangement links TRBV6-4 to TRBJ2-2; no clear D gene. The CDR3 is 16 amino acids. V gave up 6 bases and J gave up 1 base, with 15 bases separating them. In germline, CDR1 is MRHNA, CDR2 SNTAGT. The CDR3 DNA reads TGTGCCAGCAGCCCCGACGGTCCCGTGAACACCGGGGAGCTGTTTTTT. It is translated as CASSPDGPVNTGELFF.

This clone was seen a handful of times. The J gene is TRBJ2-3, the V gene TRBV7-2; a possible D gene is TRBD2 (6 bases). V lost 9 bases to trimming and J lost 0 bases, with 19 bases between them. The CDR3 has 16 residues. Germline CDR1 is SGHTA and CDR2 is FQGNSA. The CDR3 sequence is CASFSRSGSSTDTQYF. The CDR3 DNA reads TGTGCCAGTTTCTCCCGTAGCGGATCTAGCACAGATACGCAGTATTTT. Combining the CDR3 with reference TRBV7-2 and TRBJ2-3 gives the whole variable domain GAGVSQSPSNKVTEKGKDVELRCDPISGHTALYWYRQSLGQGLEFLIYFQGNSAPDKSGLPSDRFSAERTGGSVSTLTIQRTQQEDSAVYLCASFSRSGSSTDTQYFGPGTRLTVL.

The rearrangement uses TRBV29-1 and TRBJ2-7; 9 nucleotides agree with TRBD1. This CDR3 spans 14 amino acids. The trim removed 4 bases at V and 7 bases at J, leaving 11 bases unmatched. The germline gives CDR1 SQVTM, CDR2 ANQGSEA. The CDR3 DNA follows: TGCAGCGTTGGGGAACCGGGACAGGGCGGGGAGCAGTACTTC. Translation: CSVGEPGQGGEQYF.

This clone was seen only a few times. V is TRBV10-1 and J is TRBJ1-2; D uncertain. Trimming removed 3 bases at V and 2 bases at J, with 7 bases between. This CDR3 contains 13 residues. The germline V gene has CDR1 WNHNN and CDR2 SYGVQD (reference sequence). The CDR3 region is CASSDSRNYGYTF. CDR3 nucleotides: TGCGCCAGCAGTGACAGCCGGAACTATGGCTACACCTTC.

A few counts support this clone. V is TRBV7-3 and J is TRBJ2-3; D remains unclear. V lost 5 bases and J 0 bases, leaving 6 bases between the germline ends. Germline lookup yields CDR1 SGHTA and CDR2 FQGTGA. There are 13 residues in the CDR3. The CDR3 nucleotides are TGTGCCAGCAGCCGAAGCAGCACAGATACGCAGTATTTT. It is translated as CASSRSSTDTQYF.